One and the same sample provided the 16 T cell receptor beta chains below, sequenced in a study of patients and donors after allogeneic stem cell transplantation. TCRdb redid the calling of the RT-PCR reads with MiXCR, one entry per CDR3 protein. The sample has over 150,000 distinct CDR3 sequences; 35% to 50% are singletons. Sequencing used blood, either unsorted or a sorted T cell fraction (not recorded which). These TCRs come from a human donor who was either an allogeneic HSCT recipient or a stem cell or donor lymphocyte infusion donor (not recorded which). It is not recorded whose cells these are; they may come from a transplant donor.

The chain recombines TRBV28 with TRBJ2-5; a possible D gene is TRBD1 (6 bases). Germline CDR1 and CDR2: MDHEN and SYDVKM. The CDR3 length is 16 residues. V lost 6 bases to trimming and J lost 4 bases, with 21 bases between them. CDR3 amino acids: CASSKNLQGRGETQYF. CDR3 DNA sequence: TGTGCCAGCAGCAAAAACCTACAGGGTCGAGGAGAGACCCAGTACTTC.

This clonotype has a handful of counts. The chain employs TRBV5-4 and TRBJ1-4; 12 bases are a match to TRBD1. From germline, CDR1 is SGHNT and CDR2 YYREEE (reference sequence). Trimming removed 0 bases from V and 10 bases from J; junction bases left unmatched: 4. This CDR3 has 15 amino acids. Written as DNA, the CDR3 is TGTGCCAGCAGCTTGGCCGGGACAGGGGGCGGAAAACTGTTTTTT. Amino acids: CASSLAGTGGGKLFF.

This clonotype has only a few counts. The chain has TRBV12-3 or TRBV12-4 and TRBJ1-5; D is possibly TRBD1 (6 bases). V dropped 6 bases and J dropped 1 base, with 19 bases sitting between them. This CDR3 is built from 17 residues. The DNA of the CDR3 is TGTGCCAGCAGAACAACAGGGAAGGGGTCGAGCAATCAGCCCCAGCATTTT. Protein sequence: CASRTTGKGSSNQPQHF.

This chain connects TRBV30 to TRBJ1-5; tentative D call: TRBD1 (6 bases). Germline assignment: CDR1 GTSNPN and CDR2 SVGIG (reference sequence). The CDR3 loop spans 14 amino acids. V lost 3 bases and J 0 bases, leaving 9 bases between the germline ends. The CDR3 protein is CAWSAGDSNQPQHF. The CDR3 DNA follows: TGTGCCTGGAGCGCAGGGGATAGCAATCAGCCCCAGCATTTT.

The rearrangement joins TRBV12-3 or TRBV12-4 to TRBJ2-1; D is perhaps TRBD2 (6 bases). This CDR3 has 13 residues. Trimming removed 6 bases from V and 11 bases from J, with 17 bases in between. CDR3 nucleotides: TGTGCCAGCAGAGCCACGGGACTCCCACAGCAGTTCTTC. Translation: CASRATGLPQQFF.

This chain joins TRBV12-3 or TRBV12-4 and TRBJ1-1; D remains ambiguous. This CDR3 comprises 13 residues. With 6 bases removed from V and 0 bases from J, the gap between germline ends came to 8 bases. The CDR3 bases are TGTGCCAGCAGGCGAGTACTGAACACTGAAGCTTTCTTT. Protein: CASRRVLNTEAFF.

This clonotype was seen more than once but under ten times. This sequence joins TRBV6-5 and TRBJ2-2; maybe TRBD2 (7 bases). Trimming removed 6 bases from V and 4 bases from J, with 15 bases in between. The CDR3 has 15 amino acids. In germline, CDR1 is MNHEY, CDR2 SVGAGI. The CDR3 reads CASRAQGGGTGELFF. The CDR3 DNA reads TGTGCCAGCAGGGCGCAGGGAGGGGGCACCGGGGAGCTGTTTTTT.

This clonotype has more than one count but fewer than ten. The CDR3 nucleotides read TGTGCCAGCAGCCTCGGGAGGTGGGGGGCGCGTCCAAACACCATATATTTT. Translation: CASSLGRWGARPNTIYF. V gene TRBV13 combines with J gene TRBJ1-3; weak D call: TRBD1 (6 bases). The CDR3 contains 17 residues. Trimming shortened V by 5 bases and J by 6 bases, and 23 bases separated the two germline ends. The germline V gene has CDR1 PRHDT and CDR2 FYEKMQ (reference sequence).

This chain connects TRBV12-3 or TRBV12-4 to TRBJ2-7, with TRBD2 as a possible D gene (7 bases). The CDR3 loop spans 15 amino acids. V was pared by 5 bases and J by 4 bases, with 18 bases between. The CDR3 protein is CASSPSHGGRYEQYF. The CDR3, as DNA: TGTGCCAGCAGTCCCTCCCACGGGGGGCGGTACGAGCAGTACTTC.

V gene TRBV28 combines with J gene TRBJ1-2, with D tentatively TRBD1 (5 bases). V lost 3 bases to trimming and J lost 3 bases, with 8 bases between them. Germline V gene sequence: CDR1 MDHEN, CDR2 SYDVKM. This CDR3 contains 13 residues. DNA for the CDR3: TGTGCCAGCAGTTTGCCAGGGTACTATGGCTACACCTTC. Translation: CASSLPGYYGYTF.

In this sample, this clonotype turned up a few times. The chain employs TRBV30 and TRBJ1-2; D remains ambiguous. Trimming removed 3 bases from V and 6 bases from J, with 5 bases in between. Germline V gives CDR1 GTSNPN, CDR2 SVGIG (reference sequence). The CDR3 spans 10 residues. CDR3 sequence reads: CAWRRDGYTF. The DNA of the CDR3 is TGTGCCTGGAGAAGGGATGGCTACACCTTC.

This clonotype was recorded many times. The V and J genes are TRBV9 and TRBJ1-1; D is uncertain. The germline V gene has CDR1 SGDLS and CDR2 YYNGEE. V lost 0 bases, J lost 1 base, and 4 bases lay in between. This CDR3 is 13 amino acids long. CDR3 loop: CASSVAGNTEAFF. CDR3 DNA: TGTGCCAGCAGCGTAGCAGGGAACACTGAAGCTTTCTTT.

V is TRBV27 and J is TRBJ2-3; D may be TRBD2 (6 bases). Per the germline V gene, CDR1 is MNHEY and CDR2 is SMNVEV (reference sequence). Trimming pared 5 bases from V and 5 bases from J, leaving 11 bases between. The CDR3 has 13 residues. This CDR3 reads CASSTLGGDTQYF. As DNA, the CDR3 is TGTGCCAGCAGTACCTTGGGGGGAGATACGCAGTATTTT.

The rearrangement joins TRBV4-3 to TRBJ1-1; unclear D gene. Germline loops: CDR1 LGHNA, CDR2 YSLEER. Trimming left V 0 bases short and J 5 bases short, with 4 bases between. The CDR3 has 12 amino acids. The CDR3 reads CASSQDRTEAFF. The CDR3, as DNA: TGCGCCAGCAGCCAAGATCGGACTGAAGCTTTCTTT.

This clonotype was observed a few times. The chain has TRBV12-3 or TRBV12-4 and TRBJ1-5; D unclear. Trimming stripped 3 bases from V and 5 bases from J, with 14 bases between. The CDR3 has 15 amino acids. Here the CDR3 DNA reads TGTGCCAGCAGTTTGGCACCCCCCTTTGATCAGCCCCAGCATTTT. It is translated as CASSLAPPFDQPQHF.

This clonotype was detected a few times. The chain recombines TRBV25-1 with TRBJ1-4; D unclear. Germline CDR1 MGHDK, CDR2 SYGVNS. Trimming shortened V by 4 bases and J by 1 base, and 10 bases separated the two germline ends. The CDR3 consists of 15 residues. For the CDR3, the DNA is TGTGCCAGCAGTGTACCACTTGGAACTAATGAAAAACTGTTTTTT. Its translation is CASSVPLGTNEKLFF.